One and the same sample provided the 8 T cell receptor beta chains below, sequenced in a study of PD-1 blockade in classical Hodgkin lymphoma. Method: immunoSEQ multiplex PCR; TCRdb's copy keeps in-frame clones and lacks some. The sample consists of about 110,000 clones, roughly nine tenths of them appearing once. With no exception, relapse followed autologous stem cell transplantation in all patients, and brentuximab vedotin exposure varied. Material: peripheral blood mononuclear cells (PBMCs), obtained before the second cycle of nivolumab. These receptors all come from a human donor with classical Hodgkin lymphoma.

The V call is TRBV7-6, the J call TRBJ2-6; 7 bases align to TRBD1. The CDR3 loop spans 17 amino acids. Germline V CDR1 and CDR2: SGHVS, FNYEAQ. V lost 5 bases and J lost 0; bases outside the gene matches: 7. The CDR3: CASSPRQGFSGANVLTF. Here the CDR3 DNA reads TGTGCCAGCAGCCCCCGACAGGGTTTCTCTGGGGCCAACGTCCTGACTTTC.

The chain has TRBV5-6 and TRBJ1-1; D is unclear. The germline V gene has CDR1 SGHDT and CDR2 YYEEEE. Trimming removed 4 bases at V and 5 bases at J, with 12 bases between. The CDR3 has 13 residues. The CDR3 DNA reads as TGTGCCAGCAGCCCGGACTTAGGAACTGAAGCTTTCTTT. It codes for CASSPDLGTEAFF.

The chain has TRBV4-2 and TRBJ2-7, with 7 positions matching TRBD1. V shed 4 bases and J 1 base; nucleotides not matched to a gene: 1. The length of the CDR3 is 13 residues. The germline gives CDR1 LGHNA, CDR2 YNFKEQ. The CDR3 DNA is TGTGCCAGCAGCCGGGACAGTTCCTACGAGCAGTACTTC. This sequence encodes CASSRDSSYEQYF.

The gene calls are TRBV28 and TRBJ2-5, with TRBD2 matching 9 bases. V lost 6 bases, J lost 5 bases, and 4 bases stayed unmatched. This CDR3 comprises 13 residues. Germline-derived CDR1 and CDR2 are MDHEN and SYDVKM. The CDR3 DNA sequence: TGTGCCAGCAGGGCGGGAGGGTTGGAGACCCAGTACTTC. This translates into CASRAGGLETQYF.

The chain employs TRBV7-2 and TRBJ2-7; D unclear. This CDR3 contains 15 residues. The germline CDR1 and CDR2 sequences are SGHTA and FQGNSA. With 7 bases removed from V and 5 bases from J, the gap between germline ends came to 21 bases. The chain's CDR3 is CASTQMGHSGNEQYF. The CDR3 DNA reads TGTGCCAGCACTCAAATGGGCCATTCAGGCAACGAGCAGTACTTC.

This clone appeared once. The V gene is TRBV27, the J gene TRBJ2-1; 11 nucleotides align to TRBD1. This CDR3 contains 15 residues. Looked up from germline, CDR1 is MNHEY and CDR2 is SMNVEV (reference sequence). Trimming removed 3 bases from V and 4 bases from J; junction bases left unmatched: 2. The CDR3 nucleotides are TGTGCCAGCAGTTTGGGACAGGGGGGATACAATGAGCAGTTCTTC. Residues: CASSLGQGGYNEQFF.

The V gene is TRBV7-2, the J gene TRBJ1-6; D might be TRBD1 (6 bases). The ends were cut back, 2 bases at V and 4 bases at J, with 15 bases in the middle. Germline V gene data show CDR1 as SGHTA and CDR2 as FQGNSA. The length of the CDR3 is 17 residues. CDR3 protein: CASSLISGGKYNSPLHF. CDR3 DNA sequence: TGTGCCAGCAGCTTAATCTCTGGGGGCAAGTATAATTCACCCCTCCACTTT.

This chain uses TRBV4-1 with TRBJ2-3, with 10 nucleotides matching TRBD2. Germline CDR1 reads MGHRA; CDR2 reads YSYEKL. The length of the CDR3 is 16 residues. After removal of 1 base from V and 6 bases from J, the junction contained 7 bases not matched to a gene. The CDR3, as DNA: TGCGCCAGCAGCCAAGGGCTAGCGGGAGCGGGGGATACGCAGTATTTT. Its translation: CASSQGLAGAGDTQYF.